This T cell receptor beta chain is from a study of molecular identifiers for immune sequencing clone quantification. Overall study context: Replicate runs used RNA from approximately 20,000 or 100,000 naive CD8 cells, which was split five ways into aliquots, and four of those aliquots were then sequenced.

There are 16 residues in the CDR3. Germline V lookup: CDR1 MDHEN, CDR2 SYDVKM. When naive CD8 T cells were sorted, they were gated as CD8+CD4-CCR7+CD45RA+. This clonotype was observed at least ten times. At one of its ends the junction is not consistent with the germline gene, which may arise from a read error. TCRdb processed the PCR reads anew with MiXCR; each CDR3 protein has one entry. The table records about 100,000 distinct CDR3 sequences, roughly 38% of them present only once. The sample was naive CD8+ T cells from blood, with Jurkat cell RNA spiked in. The subset: FACS-sorted CD8+CD4-CCR7+CD45RA+ naive T cells. This chain uses TRBV28 with TRBJ2-4, with 11 positions matching TRBD1. This clonotype originated in a human donor in good health. Some libraries in this study had Jurkat cell RNA spiked in. As DNA, the CDR3 is TGTGCCAGCAGTTTAGAAGAGGAAGCCCCGGGACAGGGGGTACACTTC. It codes for CASSLEEEAPGQGVHF.